Following are 10 T cell receptor beta chains from one sample sequenced in a study of T cells in localized non-small cell lung cancer. TCRdb's copy holds only in-frame clones and misses some; the assay was immunoSEQ multiplex PCR. The data show around 34,000 clones, 93% seen once. This sample comprised peripheral blood, obtained before any cancer treatment. The receptors come from a female donor older than 55 with stage I lung adenocarcinoma.

The V call is TRBV9, the J call TRBJ1-2; 9 bases match TRBD1. J was trimmed by 5 bases and V by 4 bases; bases with no gene match: 12. Germline V gene sequence: CDR1 SGDLS, CDR2 YYNGEE. CDR3 length: 16 amino acids. DNA of the CDR3: TGTGCCAGCAGCCGGGACAGGGATCAGAATGGGTATGGCTACACCTTC. This gives the protein CASSRDRDQNGYGYTF.

This clone was detected only once. The chain employs TRBV5-1 and TRBJ2-1, with 9 bases identical to TRBD1. The CDR3 totals 14 residues. V lost 4 bases and J lost 7; bases outside the gene matches: 6. CDR1 and CDR2 (germline): SGHRS, YFSETQ. Here the CDR3 reads CASSAGQGVNEQFF. The DNA of the CDR3 is TGCGCCAGCAGCGCGGGACAGGGCGTTAATGAGCAGTTCTTC.

This clone was found once. This chain links TRBV6-4 with TRBJ2-2; perhaps TRBD1 as D (6 bases). Trimming left V 0 bases short and J 1 base short, with 12 bases between. The germline CDR1 and CDR2 sequences are MRHNA and SNTAGT. The CDR3 sequence is 17 residues long. CDR3: CASSDSVTGQNTGELFF. DNA for the CDR3: TGTGCCAGCAGTGACTCGGTTACGGGACAGAACACCGGGGAGCTGTTTTTT.

V gene TRBV10-2 combines with J gene TRBJ2-7; no clear D gene. Per the germline V gene, CDR1 is WSHSY and CDR2 is SAAADI. With 0 bases removed from V and 4 bases from J, the gap between germline ends came to 10 bases. The CDR3 covers 14 residues. The DNA for the CDR3 is TGCGCCAGCAGTGAGTCAGGCAAAGTATACGAGCAGTACTTC. Its protein product is CASSESGKVYEQYF.

The chain's CDR3 is CASGPAGSNQPQHF. The CDR3 DNA follows: TGTGCCAGTGGCCCGGCGGGGAGCAATCAGCCCCAGCATTTT. The rearrangement links TRBV19 to TRBJ1-5; no clear D gene. The length of the CDR3 is 14 residues. Germline loops: CDR1 LNHDA, CDR2 SQIVND (reference sequence). V was shortened by 8 bases and J by 1 base, with 12 bases between the two germline ends. The full variable domain, completed using reference TRBV19 and TRBJ1-5, is DGGITQSPKYLFRKEGQNVTLSCEQNLNHDAMYWYRQDPGQGLRLIYYSQIVNDFQKGDIAEGYSVSREKKESFPLTVTSAQKNPTAFYLCASGPAGSNQPQHFGDGTRLSIL.

The chain combines TRBV6-1 with TRBJ1-2; D may be TRBD1 (6 bases). V was cut by 5 bases and J by 6 bases, with 16 bases left in between. Germline V CDR1 and CDR2: MNHNS, SASEGT. The CDR3 spans 14 residues. The CDR3 DNA sequence: TGTGCCAGCAGTCTACAGGGCCCAGTGGATGGCTACACCTTC. This sequence encodes CASSLQGPVDGYTF.

The chain links TRBV19 to TRBJ1-3; D uncertain. Germline V gene data show CDR1 as LNHDA and CDR2 as SQIVND (reference sequence). There are 14 residues in the CDR3. Trimming removed 10 bases at V and 4 bases at J, with 17 bases between. The DNA of the CDR3 is TGTGCCACCTACGATGGGAGTCTCGGAAACACCATATATTTT. This gives the protein CATYDGSLGNTIYF.

This rearrangement joins TRBV7-3 to TRBJ2-2, with 11 positions matching TRBD2. CDR1 and CDR2 from the germline V gene are SGHTA and FQGTGA. The CDR3 covers 17 residues. J gave up 7 bases and V 3 bases, and 10 bases lay outside the gene matches. The CDR3 bases are TGTGCCAGCAGCTTTTCAACTAGCGGGGGCGGCATCGGGGAGCTGTTTTTT. Protein: CASSFSTSGGGIGELFF.

This clone was counted a single time. J is TRBJ1-3 and V is TRBV7-2, with 7 bases aligning to TRBD1. The V and J ends lost 6 bases and 1 base, in that order; junction bases with no gene match: 3. The germline gives CDR1 SGHTA, CDR2 FQGNSA. The CDR3 loop spans 14 amino acids. This CDR3 reads CASSRQGSGNTIYF. Here the CDR3 DNA reads TGTGCCAGCAGTCGACAGGGTTCTGGAAACACCATATATTTT.

J is TRBJ2-7 and V is TRBV6-1; the match to TRBD1 covers 7 bases. The CDR3 contains 13 residues. Germline lookup yields CDR1 MNHNS and CDR2 SASEGT. V lost 5 bases to trimming and J lost 4 bases; unmatched junction nucleotides: 5. CDR3 sequence reads: CASSKGTAYEQYV. In DNA, the CDR3 is TGTGCCAGCAGTAAAGGGACAGCGTACGAGCAGTACGTC.